This TCR beta chain was found in a study of graft-versus-host responses after intestinal transplantation. As for this clone: Its antigen is as yet unknown.

CDR3 length: 14 residues. The germline V gene has CDR1 MNHEY and CDR2 SVGAGI. V shed 5 bases, J shed 4 bases, and the junction held 6 bases outside the gene matches. The data were produced by immunoSEQ multiplex PCR, yet TCRdb's version contains in-frame clones alone and is incomplete. This table has some 95,000 clones, around nine tenths appearing once. The sample here was unstimulated CD8+ T cells sorted from spleen or lymph node cells, taken before intestinal transplant. The receptor comes from a human donor who received an intestinal transplant. The rearrangement joins TRBV6-5 to TRBJ2-7; 9 positions match TRBD1. The CDR3 bases are TGTGCCAGCAGTCCGGGACAGGGATTGTACGAGCAGTACTTC. As protein: CASSPGQGLYEQYF.